This paragraph reports one T cell receptor beta chain. Its antigen is unknown. A much larger clone differs from this one at a single base, so this may be a read error. Then a second PCR, running roughly 7 to 11 cycles, was carried out with a sample-barcoded 5' primer and a J-beta primer mix. Every sample returned 3 million or more CDR3-containing paired-end reads. TCRdb ran MiXCR on the 5' RACE reads and lists one entry per CDR3 protein. The sample holds about 1.7 million distinct CDR3 sequences, 28% seen once. Germline CDR1 reads DFQATT; CDR2 reads SNEGSKA (reference sequence). This CDR3 has 17 amino acids. The record originates from a study of blood T cells in healthy people across ages. About the research overall: Every two T cells gave about one barcoded beta molecule via template switching.

Findings and caveats of the study: Long-lived donors exceeded aged donors in naive CD4+ cells and diversity.

The sequenced sample consisted of blood. The chain carries TRBV20-1 and TRBJ2-5; 7 bases match TRBD1. This clonotype was sampled from a woman under 40 in good health. The CDR3 reads CGARDLKSGTALGTQYF. The CDR3 coding sequence is TGCGGTGCTAGAGATCTTAAATCCGGGACAGCGCTGGGTACCCAGTACTTC.